This T cell receptor beta chain was sequenced for a study of T cell changes during pregnancy in multiple sclerosis. The CDR3 has 16 amino acids. From germline, CDR1 is MDHEN and CDR2 SYDVKM. The ends were cut back, 1 base at V and 0 bases at J, with 13 bases in the middle. Sequenced by immunoSEQ multiplex PCR; TCRdb stores in-frame clones only, minus some. The profile covers about 72,000 clones, with 90% to 95% appearing a single time and approximately 0.71% taken by the ten largest. Material: peripheral blood, obtained in the third trimester of pregnancy. The TCR sequence derives from a female donor in good health, enrolled as a control in a pregnancy study. This sequence joins TRBV28 and TRBJ2-7; D perhaps matches TRBD2 (6 bases). The CDR3 sequence is CASSLFSGGNSYEQYF. The CDR3 bases are TGTGCCAGCAGTTTATTTTCTGGCGGGAACTCCTACGAGCAGTACTTC.